The clone carrying this TCR beta chain was recorded many times. The sample is drawn from a study of T-cell reconstitution after alpha-beta-depleted transplantation in children. The authors prepared the TCRbeta library with unique molecular identifiers. TCRdb fed the PCR reads into MiXCR, producing one record per CDR3 protein. The sample gives roughly 220,000 distinct CDR3 sequences, over 9.5% of which show up once; about 4.8% is in the top ten. The germline CDR1 and CDR2 sequences are SGHRS and YFSETQ. V trimming: 0 bases; J trimming: 0 bases; junction bases outside the gene matches: 5. The CDR3 has 17 residues.

Here the sequenced sample was PBMCs from the stem cell graft donor, taken from the stem cell graft. V usage is TRBV5-1 and J usage is TRBJ2-5; 10 bases match TRBD2. This TCR was recovered from a human donor who donated a stem cell graft to a child with SCID. The CDR3 loop is CASSLARLAGDQETQYF. CDR3 sequence (DNA): TGCGCCAGCAGCTTGGCCCGTCTAGCGGGGGACCAAGAGACCCAGTACTTC. Using reference TRBV5-1 and TRBJ2-5 for the parts outside the CDR3, the full variable domain is KAGVTQTPRYLIKTRGQQVTLSCSPISGHRSVSWYQQTPGQGLQFLFEYFSETQRNKGNFPGRFSGRQFSNSRSEMNVSTLELGDSALYLCASSLARLAGDQETQYFGPGTRLLVL.